A single TCR beta chain is shown here with its context. Its specificity is not known. Primers used in a second PCR of about 7 to 12 cycles were a sample-barcoded 5' primer and a J-beta primer mix. The authors tagged each cDNA molecule using a template-switch adaptor with 12 random nucleotides. TCRdb reprocessed the 5' RACE reads with MiXCR, giving one entry per CDR3 protein. The profile covers about 1.8 million distinct CDR3 sequences, with roughly 52% appearing a single time and more than 2% taken by the ten largest. The sample comes from a study of blood T cells in healthy people across ages. Notes on the study in general: Higher diversity, along with more naive CD4+ cells, distinguished long-lived donors from aged donors. No one knew whether donors had CMV, which possibly confounded expanded clonotype changes.

The CDR3 contains 12 residues. Germline CDR1 is SNHLY and CDR2 is FYNNEI. The germline V and J ends were trimmed by 7 bases and 2 bases, with 8 bases remaining between them. Peripheral blood from each donor was collected in a volume of 9.5 to 10 milliliters. The chain uses TRBV2 and TRBJ2-5; D gene uncertain. This receptor was taken from a woman in her thirties or forties in good health. The sample comprised blood. The CDR3 sequence: CASTSVQETQYF. In DNA form, the CDR3 reads TGTGCCAGCACATCCGTACAAGAGACCCAGTACTTC.